This T cell receptor (beta chain) emerged from a study of T cells in Graves' hyperthyroidism and ophthalmopathy. Study information: Peripheral blood sampling occurred at initial diagnosis, before any treatment.

Study results and caveats: Also found in blood were most expanded thyroid clonotypes above 0.001.

Hyperthyroidism in the patients, aged 18 to 65, was newly diagnosed and under 2 months in duration. Fresh peripheral blood, 10 ml, yielded the PBMCs. The germline V gene has CDR1 LNHDA and CDR2 SQIVND (reference sequence). The CDR3 runs to 15 residues. The investigators amplified TCR beta CDR3 regions from RNA transcripts. Researchers ran a first-round RT-PCR on the TCR CDR3 using the HTBI primer set. TCRdb processed the multiplex PCR reads anew with MiXCR; each CDR3 protein has one entry. The data show about 770,000 distinct CDR3 sequences, approximately 18% seen once. This clonotype turned up a few times. Its matching antigen is unknown. Germline and junction disagree at one end, which may indicate a read error.

The V call is TRBV19, the J call TRBJ2-5, with D possibly TRBD2 on 6 matching bases. The specimen sequenced was blood. This TCR derives from a woman between 45 and 65 years old with Graves' hyperthyroidism that later progressed to Graves' ophthalmopathy. The CDR3 loop reads CASSRRPVRGETQSF. The CDR3 region has the DNA TGTGCCAGTAGTCGCAGGCCAGTCCGCGGGGAGACCCAGTCCTTC. Drawing the rest from reference TRBV19 and TRBJ2-5, the complete variable domain is DGGITQSPKYLFRKEGQNVTLSCEQNLNHDAMYWYRQDPGQGLRLIYYSQIVNDFQKGDIAEGYSVSREKKESFPLTVTSAQKNPTAFYLCASSRRPVRGETQSFGPGTRLLVL.